This T cell receptor (beta chain) was identified in a study of regulatory T cells in long-lasting Graves disease. There are many counts of this clonotype. The CDR3 spans 15 residues. Germline lookup yields CDR1 SGHRS and CDR2 YFSETQ. V was cut by 4 bases and J by 2 bases, with 13 bases left in between. Investigators prepared the TCR beta libraries by applying iRepertoire HTBI primers and Arm-PCR of CDR3 regions. Via MiXCR, TCRdb re-called the multiplex PCR reads, giving one row per CDR3 protein. The sample comprises about 450,000 distinct CDR3 sequences, about 20% of which are singletons, and approximately 26% rests with the top ten. Time point in this sample: persistent/refractory GD, antithyroid drugs over 5 years with positive TRAb. PBMC-extracted RNA yielded the TCR library.

This chain uses TRBV5-1 with TRBJ1-5; a weak D match, TRBD1 (6 bases). The receptor was isolated from a female donor with Graves disease. The sequences come from peripheral blood mononuclear cells (PBMCs), collected when the disease was refractory, from a patient treated with antithyroid drugs. The CDR3 region has the DNA TGCGCCAGCAGCCAAGGGGGGATTGGCAATCAGCCCCAGCATTTT. This translates into CASSQGGIGNQPQHF.